The 26 T cell receptor beta chains presented below share a single source sample, sequenced in a study of identical twins. TCRdb reprocessed the 5' RACE reads with MiXCR, giving one entry per CDR3 protein. The sample holds some 790,000 distinct CDR3 sequences, about 18% seen once. These data were also filed under a second study, of T cells expressing NK-cell markers.

Specimen: PBMCs. These receptors were taken from a woman aged 18-29 years in good health.

V is TRBV6-5 and J is TRBJ1-5; 7 nucleotides match TRBD1. The V segment lost 0 bases and the J segment 6 bases; nucleotides outside the gene matches: 2. Germline V gene lookup returns CDR1 MNHEY and CDR2 SVGAGI. The CDR3 spans 14 residues. The CDR3 nucleotides read TGTGCCAGCAGTTACTCAACAGGGGTTCAGCCCCAGCATTTT. Amino acids: CASSYSTGVQPQHF.

This clonotype occurred a few times. V and J are TRBV5-1 and TRBJ1-2, with 10 bases matching TRBD1. V lost 4 bases, J lost 4 bases, and 4 bases stayed unmatched. Looked up from germline, CDR1 is SGHRS and CDR2 is YFSETQ. The CDR3 loop spans 14 amino acids. Here the CDR3 reads CASSIRDRGYGYTF. The CDR3 region has the DNA TGCGCCAGCAGCATCCGGGACAGGGGCTATGGCTACACCTTC.

There are a few counts of this clonotype. The V and J genes are TRBV20-1 and TRBJ2-2, with a weak D call TRBD2 (6 bases). Trimming cost V 6 bases and J 5 bases, with 10 bases left between them. This CDR3 has 12 residues. CDR1 DFQATT and CDR2 SNEGSKA come from the germline V gene (reference sequence). The DNA for the CDR3 is TGCAGTGCAATAGGAGGGACCGGGGAGCTGTTTTTT. It yields the protein CSAIGGTGELFF.

This rearrangement joins TRBV6-1 to TRBJ2-7; 10 bases map to TRBD1. This CDR3 contains 15 residues. Germline assignment: CDR1 MNHNS and CDR2 SASEGT. V was pared by 6 bases and J by 3 bases, with 8 bases of the junction left unmatched. The CDR3 protein is CASRMTGGVHYEQYF. As DNA, the CDR3 is TGTGCCAGCAGGATGACAGGGGGCGTCCACTACGAGCAGTACTTC.

V and J are TRBV12-3 or TRBV12-4 and TRBJ2-3; D is unresolved. V was cut by 7 bases and J by 0 bases, with 11 bases left in between. The CDR3 is 14 amino acids. DNA of the CDR3: TGTGCCAGCAAAAAAGGATCTAGCACAGATACGCAGTATTTT. Translation: CASKKGSSTDTQYF.

The table lists this clonotype with a few counts. The CDR3 protein is CASSLIVDSPDTQYF. Here the CDR3 DNA reads TGCGCCAGCAGCTTGATTGTGGACAGCCCAGATACGCAGTATTTT. The J gene is TRBJ2-3, the V gene TRBV5-1, with D possibly being TRBD1 (6 bases). Trimming shortened V by 1 base and J by 4 bases, and 13 bases separated the two germline ends. The CDR3 is 15 residues long. Germline assignment: CDR1 SGHRS and CDR2 YFSETQ.

The rearrangement uses TRBV12-3 or TRBV12-4 and TRBJ2-2; D possibly uses TRBD1 or TRBD2 (5 bases each). The CDR3 runs to 15 residues. Trimming removed 2 bases at V and 9 bases at J, with 16 bases between. Here the CDR3 DNA reads TGTGCCAGCAGTTTAACCCAGGGACGAGCCCGGGAGCTGTTTTTT. Encoded protein: CASSLTQGRARELFF.

The rearrangement links TRBV24-1 to TRBJ2-7; a possible D gene is TRBD1 (7 bases). V lost 7 bases and J lost 5, with 14 bases in between. The germline gives CDR1 KGHDR, CDR2 SFDVKD. There are 13 residues in the CDR3. In nucleotides, the CDR3 is TGTGCCACCAGGTATGACAGGGAGGACGAGCAGTACTTC. This encodes CATRYDREDEQYF.

This clonotype was detected only a few times. The chain carries TRBV12-3 or TRBV12-4 and TRBJ2-4; TRBD2 might be the D (6 bases). The CDR3 length is 13 residues. Trimming stripped 6 bases from V and 8 bases from J, with 14 bases between. CDR3: CASSRDWGDIQYF. The DNA of the CDR3 is TGTGCCAGCAGCCGGGACTGGGGGGACATTCAGTACTTC.

This clonotype was seen a handful of times. J is TRBJ1-6 and V is TRBV12-3 or TRBV12-4; D is unclear. V lost 6 bases and J lost 4, with 16 bases in between. There are 16 residues in the CDR3. CDR3 nucleotide sequence: TGTGCCAGCAGCTCCCGATTAGGAGGGTATAATTCACCCCTCCACTTT. Translation gives CASSSRLGGYNSPLHF.

The chain couples TRBV29-1 to TRBJ2-3; D gene ambiguous. This CDR3 contains 11 residues. Germline CDR1 is SQVTM and CDR2 is ANQGSEA. The V and J ends lost 4 bases and 4 bases respectively, with 6 bases between them. The CDR3 is CSVVTADTQYF. The CDR3 DNA follows: TGCAGCGTTGTTACGGCAGATACGCAGTATTTT.

This clonotype has a handful of counts. The genes are TRBV20-1 and TRBJ2-1; D may be TRBD1 or TRBD2 (6 bases each). The germline V and J ends were trimmed by 1 base and 7 bases, with 17 bases remaining between them. The CDR3 sequence is 15 residues long. The germline V gene encodes CDR1 DFQATT and CDR2 SNEGSKA (reference sequence). Here the CDR3 DNA reads TGCAGTGCTAGAGGTCCGGACTGGAGGGGGAATGAGCAGTTCTTC. As protein: CSARGPDWRGNEQFF.

The chain carries TRBV12-3 or TRBV12-4 and TRBJ2-2; 10 bases match TRBD1. The junction had 8 bases not matched to a gene; V was cut back by 7 bases and J by 6 bases. This CDR3 is built from 15 residues. The CDR3 sequence: CASNPRDRGSGELFF. The CDR3 DNA follows: TGTGCCAGCAACCCACGGGACAGGGGCTCCGGGGAGCTGTTTTTT.

This rearrangement joins TRBV12-3 or TRBV12-4 to TRBJ1-4; the D is unclear. Trimming stripped 6 bases from V and 7 bases from J, with 9 bases between. The CDR3 loop spans 12 amino acids. CDR3 amino acids: CASRLGAEKLFF. CDR3 coding DNA: TGTGCCAGCAGGCTGGGTGCTGAAAAACTGTTTTTT.

The gene calls are TRBV3-1 and TRBJ2-5, with 16 bases that match TRBD2. CDR1 is LGHDT and CDR2 is YNNKEL in the germline V gene (reference sequence). The CDR3 runs 16 residues. Trimming cost V 5 bases and J 9 bases; bases outside gene matches: 9. CDR3 amino acids: CASSFGTSGGGRSQYF. CDR3 DNA sequence: TGTGCCAGCAGCTTCGGGACTAGCGGGGGGGGAAGGTCCCAGTACTTC.

In this sample, this clonotype turned up a few times. The chain combines TRBV27 with TRBJ2-1; 11 nucleotides align to TRBD2. The CDR3 covers 15 residues. CDR1 and CDR2 (germline): MNHEY, SMNVEV (reference sequence). Losses at the gene ends were 6 bases for V and 3 bases for J; bases not matched to a gene: 4. This CDR3 is CASRSGLADYNEQFF. For the CDR3, the DNA is TGTGCCAGCAGGTCGGGACTAGCGGACTACAATGAGCAGTTCTTC.

The chain is built from TRBV20-1 and TRBJ2-1, with a weak D call TRBD2 (6 bases). Germline V CDR1 and CDR2: DFQATT, SNEGSKA (reference sequence). The CDR3 covers 15 residues. Trimming cost V 5 bases and J 0 bases, with 14 bases left between them. The CDR3, as DNA: TGCAGTGCTTCATCCGGGGACTTCTCCTACAATGAGCAGTTCTTC. Amino acid sequence: CSASSGDFSYNEQFF.

This clonotype was seen a few times. The rearrangement uses TRBV12-3 or TRBV12-4 and TRBJ2-7; D gene unclear. Trimming cost V 5 bases and J 0 bases, with 11 bases left between them. CDR3 length equals 14 residues. In DNA form, the CDR3 reads TGTGCCAGCAGTCCACTACCCGGCTCCTACGAGCAGTACTTC. Its translation is CASSPLPGSYEQYF.

The rearrangement joins TRBV10-3 to TRBJ2-5; 10 nucleotides agree with TRBD1. Germline values: CDR1 ENHRY, CDR2 SYGVKD. Trimming took 9 bases from V and 5 from J; bases not matched to a gene: 9. CDR3 length equals 14 residues. The DNA of the CDR3 is TGTGCCATAGGGCCGGGACAGGGGAGGGAGACCCAGTACTTC. This gives the protein CAIGPGQGRETQYF.

The chain has TRBV11-2 and TRBJ2-5; 7 nucleotides agree with TRBD2. The junction had 19 bases not matched to a gene; V was cut back by 4 bases and J by 5 bases. There are 18 residues in the CDR3. Germline values: CDR1 SGHAT, CDR2 FQNNGV. CDR3 coding DNA: TGTGCCAGCAGCTCAGGCCTCTTGAGTGGGGGGGTCTCGGAGACCCAGTACTTC. It codes for CASSSGLLSGGVSETQYF. The whole variable domain, filled in from reference TRBV11-2 and TRBJ2-5, reads EAGVAQSPRYKIIEKRQSVAFWCNPISGHATLYWYQQILGQGPKLLIQFQNNGVVDDSQLPKDRFSAERLKGVDSTLKIQPAKLEDSAVYLCASSSGLLSGGVSETQYFGPGTRLLVL.

The chain employs TRBV7-2 and TRBJ2-3; no firm D call. Germline assignment: CDR1 SGHTA and CDR2 FQGNSA. There are 16 residues in the CDR3. V gave up 6 bases and J gave up 5 bases, with 21 bases separating them. CDR3 protein: CASSSIASRLLDTQYF. The CDR3 bases are TGTGCCAGCAGTTCGATCGCGTCCCGGCTCTTAGATACGCAGTATTTT. Full variable domain (remainder filled in from reference TRBV7-2 and TRBJ2-3): GAGVSQSPSNKVTEKGKDVELRCDPISGHTALYWYRQSLGQGLEFLIYFQGNSAPDKSGLPSDRFSAERTGGSVSTLTIQRTQQEDSAVYLCASSSIASRLLDTQYFGPGTRLTVL.

This clonotype was counted a few times. In DNA, the CDR3 is TGTGCCAGCAGTGGGACAGGTTATAGCAATCAGCCCCAGCATTTT. It yields the protein CASSGTGYSNQPQHF. The chain has TRBV27 and TRBJ1-5, with 8 bases fitting TRBD1. Germline V CDR1 and CDR2: MNHEY, SMNVEV (reference sequence). Trimming at V came to 5 bases and at J to 0 bases, leaving 3 bases not matched to a gene. There are 15 residues in the CDR3.

The chain carries TRBV14 and TRBJ2-1; either TRBD1 or TRBD2 may fit D (5 bases each). The CDR3 is 17 residues long. CDR1 and CDR2 (germline): SGHDN, FVKESK. The V end was cut by 1 base, the J end by 4 bases, with 17 bases between. This CDR3 is CASSQGEGWSFYNEQFF. The DNA for the CDR3 is TGTGCCAGCAGCCAAGGAGAGGGGTGGTCATTTTACAATGAGCAGTTCTTC.

This clonotype has a handful of counts. V gene TRBV6-1 combines with J gene TRBJ2-5; D ambiguous. Per the germline V gene, CDR1 is MNHNS and CDR2 is SASEGT. Trimming removed 6 bases at V and 2 bases at J, with 16 bases between. CDR3 length: 15 amino acids. As DNA, the CDR3 is TGTGCCAGCAGAAGGGAACGGAACTATCAAGAGACCCAGTACTTC. It is translated as CASRRERNYQETQYF.

The chain uses TRBV4-3 and TRBJ1-1; D call uncertain. The V and J ends lost 3 bases and 4 bases respectively, with 12 bases between them. There are 14 residues in the CDR3. CDR1 is LGHNA, CDR2 YSLEER, per germline. CDR3 region: CASSHTQAPTEAFF. DNA for the CDR3: TGCGCCAGCAGCCATACCCAGGCCCCCACTGAAGCTTTCTTT.

V gene TRBV9 combines with J gene TRBJ2-5, with TRBD2 matching over 9 bases. The V and J ends lost 3 bases and 5 bases, in that order; junction bases with no gene match: 11. Germline loops: CDR1 SGDLS, CDR2 YYNGEE. The length of the CDR3 is 16 residues. This chain's CDR3 is CASSAEMGTSWETQYF. The DNA for the CDR3 is TGTGCCAGCAGCGCCGAGATGGGGACTAGCTGGGAGACCCAGTACTTC.